This T cell receptor beta chain was recorded in a study of blood T cell repertoires in COVID-19 (dated by TCRdb to 2018 to 2021). General notes on the study: The collaborator samples originated in the United States, Italy and Spain and spanned the acute and convalescent phases of COVID-19. Samples came from the ongoing ImmuneRACE study (first 160 participants) plus 1,254 subjects from 6 global collaborators. The prospective study material was composed of cDNA or gDNA derived from T cells, B-cell-depleted T cells, or PBMCs. The repertoires were released in a freely available public database intended as a resource for research on the immune response to SARS-CoV-2. Sample metadata almost always included a de-identified subject ID, COVID-19 status, age in years and sex. Where HLA class I and class II types were available, the types were taken from metadata supplied by the sample provider, not from assay-based typing. Deeply sampled blood TCRbeta repertoires from subjects exposed to, actively infected with, or recovered from COVID-19 were included in the dataset.

The collaborating institutions used their own protocols to collect whole blood in K2EDTA tubes. Collaborator samples were shipped for TCRbeta analysis as frozen whole blood, isolated PBMCs, or DNA extracted from either sample type. TCRbeta CDR3 regions were amplified from genomic DNA using the immunoSEQ Assay, a bias-controlled multiplex PCR. As for how the authors treated the data: The number of nucleated cells in each sample was estimated from the amplification of reference gene primers within the assay. To quantify the absolute abundance of each unique TCRbeta CDR3 rearrangement, sequence reads were collapsed and filtered. For each sample, productive Simpson clonality was calculated as the square root of Simpson's diversity index over productive rearrangements. TCRdb limited this immuneACCESS table to in-frame rearrangements with V and J called. A share of clones is missing; checked studies link under half to unresolved V genes, and the rest is unexplained. D and trimming come from the DNA, and the V and J calls and clone size come from that table. The sample yields 55,000 to 65,000 clones; more than 85% were counted once. The ten largest clones take up around 2.3% of the sample.

The CDR3 starts with the cysteine, ends with the phenylalanine, and has 15 residues. Just the 45-base CDR3 DNA is kept, in frame starting at base 1. The junction carries 13 bases between V and J, which are trimmed by 1 base and 3 bases respectively. For CDR1 and CDR2, the germline V gene lists MDHEN and SYDVKM. General conclusions and limits of the study: The quantity of clinical and demographic metadata differed by source and by participant and was supplied without curation.

In the case of this clone: Which antigen it targets is not known. Per-base qualities were not stored, and no clone one base away is much larger.

The sequenced sample consisted of peripheral blood. The receptor was derived from a man in his fifties or sixties with acute or convalescent COVID-19. The rearranged chain carries TRBV28 and TRBJ2-7, with no reliable assignment of the D segment. The DNA sequence is as follows: TGTGCCAGCAGTTTATCACCAGGTTTACTCTACGAGCAGTACTTC. The resulting protein is CASSLSPGLLYEQYF.